These 29 T cell receptor beta chains were sequenced from one sample in a study of cytomegalovirus exposure and HLA in healthy donors. Measured with immunoSEQ multiplex PCR; TCRdb has only the in-frame clones, and not every one. This sample has fewer than 150,000 clones, with 70% to 85% found just once. The sample consisted of PBMCs. All receptors derive from a man under 40 in good health and CMV-seropositive.

The gene calls are TRBV30 and TRBJ1-1; D gene ambiguous. This CDR3 is built from 13 residues. Germline CDR1 reads GTSNPN; CDR2 reads SVGIG (reference sequence). This chain's CDR3 is CASRELGSTEAFF. As DNA, the CDR3 is TGTGCTTCCCGGGAACTGGGGAGCACTGAAGCTTTCTTT.

The chain joins TRBV11-2 to TRBJ2-1, with unresolved D. The CDR3 has 12 residues. Germline-derived CDR1 and CDR2 are SGHAT and FQNNGV. V was cut by 0 bases and J by 10 bases, with 7 bases left in between. CDR3 sequence (DNA): TGTGCCAGCAGCTTAGAAGTCGGGGAGCAGTTCTTC. This codes for CASSLEVGEQFF.

V and J are TRBV25-1 and TRBJ1-5; the D is unclear. With 2 bases removed from V and 1 base from J, the gap between germline ends came to 9 bases. The CDR3 covers 15 residues. CDR1 MGHDK and CDR2 SYGVNS come from the germline V gene. The CDR3 sequence is CASSERGFSNQPQHF. The DNA of the CDR3 is TGTGCCAGCAGTGAAAGAGGGTTCAGCAATCAGCCCCAGCATTTT.

This sequence joins TRBV28 and TRBJ2-7, with 11 bases matching TRBD2. This CDR3 comprises 15 residues. The V and J ends lost 4 bases and 5 bases, in that order; junction bases with no gene match: 7. Germline CDR1 reads MDHEN; CDR2 reads SYDVKM. The CDR3 DNA reads as TGTGCCAGCAGTTCCTTAGCGGGAGGGCGACACGAGCAGTACTTC. It codes for CASSSLAGGRHEQYF.

The chain has TRBV5-4 and TRBJ2-7; 7 bases are shared with TRBD1. This CDR3 region has 14 residues. V lost 4 bases, J lost 2 bases, and 6 bases stayed unmatched. In germline, CDR1 is SGHNT, CDR2 YYREEE (reference sequence). The DNA of the CDR3 is TGTGCCAGCAGCCCCCGGGACAGTGCCTACGAGCAGTACTTC. Its protein product is CASSPRDSAYEQYF.

The V call is TRBV6-1, the J call TRBJ1-5; D not resolved. Germline loops: CDR1 MNHNS, CDR2 SASEGT. Trimming stripped 1 base from V and 3 bases from J, with 10 bases between. This CDR3 has 15 residues. The CDR3: CASSEGAHSNQPQHF. The CDR3, as DNA: TGTGCCAGCAGTGAAGGGGCGCATTCCAATCAGCCCCAGCATTTT.

The chain is built from TRBV11-2 and TRBJ1-6; 7 bases agree with TRBD1. The CDR3 is made up of 16 amino acids. V trimming: 3 bases; J trimming: 13 bases; junction bases outside the gene matches: 15. The germline CDR1 and CDR2 sequences are SGHAT and FQNNGV. The CDR3 protein is CASSLGAGGRRTPLHF. CDR3 sequence (DNA): TGTGCCAGCAGCTTGGGGGCAGGGGGACGCCGTACCCCCCTCCACTTT.

This clone was seen more than once but under ten times. Additional DNA sequences in this sample encode the identical CDR3. V and J are TRBV27 and TRBJ1-1, with 7 bases that match TRBD1. V gave up 6 bases and J gave up 1 base; unmatched junction bases: 2. CDR3 length: 13 amino acids. Germline CDR1 reads MNHEY; CDR2 reads SMNVEV (reference sequence). As DNA, the CDR3 is TGTGCCAGCAGACCAGGGGGGAACACTGAAGCTTTCTTT. It encodes CASRPGGNTEAFF.

The chain uses TRBV4-2 and TRBJ2-1, with 7 nucleotides matching TRBD2. Germline trimming cut 0 bases from V and 4 bases from J; bases unmatched to any gene: 6. Germline CDR1 LGHNA, CDR2 YNFKEQ. This CDR3 contains 16 residues. The CDR3 DNA reads as TGTGCCAGCAGCCAAGAATGGAGCGGGATGTACAATGAGCAGTTCTTC. Translated: CASSQEWSGMYNEQFF.

This clone was seen a single time. V gene TRBV29-1 combines with J gene TRBJ2-1, with 9 bases lining up with TRBD2. Germline CDR1 SQVTM, CDR2 ANQGSEA. The CDR3 has 15 amino acids. The V segment lost 2 bases and the J segment 5 bases; nucleotides outside the gene matches: 7. CDR3 loop: CSVEIGLAGHNEQFF. Here the CDR3 DNA reads TGCAGCGTTGAAATTGGGCTAGCGGGGCACAATGAGCAGTTCTTC.

This chain joins TRBV6-1 and TRBJ1-2; 9 bases line up with TRBD1. The junction had 7 bases not matched to a gene; V was cut back by 10 bases and J by 4 bases. The CDR3 has 13 residues. Germline loops: CDR1 MNHNS, CDR2 SASEGT. CDR3 bases: TGTGCCACCTTCCGGGACAGGGTCTATGGCTACACCTTC. This translates into CATFRDRVYGYTF.

This chain joins TRBV19 and TRBJ2-7; 8 positions match TRBD1. The germline V gene encodes CDR1 LNHDA and CDR2 SQIVND (reference sequence). Trimming at V came to 1 base and at J to 0 bases, leaving 8 bases not matched to a gene. The CDR3 covers 17 residues. CDR3 residues: CASSIVPGQASSYEQYF. The CDR3 nucleotides are TGTGCCAGTAGTATAGTACCGGGACAGGCGAGCTCCTACGAGCAGTACTTC.

The genes are TRBV9 and TRBJ2-7, with D possibly matching TRBD2 (6 bases). Germline CDR1 SGDLS, CDR2 YYNGEE. There are 16 residues in the CDR3. Trimming shortened V by 3 bases and J by 3 bases, and 19 bases separated the two germline ends. The CDR3 sequence: CASSASLSGTFYEQYF. CDR3 coding DNA: TGTGCCAGCAGCGCCAGTTTATCCGGGACTTTCTACGAGCAGTACTTC.

The J gene is TRBJ2-2, the V gene TRBV5-5; D possibly corresponds to TRBD2 (5 bases). The germline V gene has CDR1 SGHKS and CDR2 YYEKEE (reference sequence). This CDR3 contains 16 residues. Deletions cut 2 bases from V and 5 bases from J, with 16 bases between. CDR3 sequence: CASSLMPQRETGELFF. The CDR3 DNA reads TGTGCCAGCAGCTTAATGCCCCAACGGGAAACCGGGGAGCTGTTTTTT.

The chain carries TRBV27 and TRBJ2-7, with 9 bases lining up with TRBD1. Germline trimming cut 6 bases from V and 3 bases from J; bases unmatched to any gene: 6. Germline lookup yields CDR1 MNHEY and CDR2 SMNVEV (reference sequence). There are 14 residues in the CDR3. The chain's CDR3 is CASRPRDRVYEQYF. CDR3 bases: TGTGCCAGCAGGCCCCGGGACAGGGTCTACGAGCAGTACTTC.

The chain employs TRBV5-1 and TRBJ2-3; D not resolved. V lost 0 bases, J lost 3 bases, and 8 bases lay in between. The CDR3 length is 14 residues. CDR1 is SGHRS, CDR2 YFSETQ, per germline. The CDR3 bases are TGCGCCAGCAGCTTGGGGGCCGGAACAGATACGCAGTATTTT. Amino acids: CASSLGAGTDTQYF.

The chain is built from TRBV11-3 and TRBJ1-1; D perhaps matches TRBD1 (6 bases). Trimming stripped 6 bases from V and 1 base from J, with 12 bases between. Germline assignment: CDR1 SGHNT and CDR2 YENEEA. CDR3 length: 14 amino acids. The CDR3 DNA reads as TGTGCCAGCAGTGAACAGGGTTGGAACACTGAAGCTTTCTTT. It translates to CASSEQGWNTEAFF.

This clone was recorded once. The gene calls are TRBV9 and TRBJ2-1; 9 positions agree with TRBD1. The CDR3 sequence is 17 residues long. Trimming took 0 bases from V and 5 from J; bases not matched to a gene: 9. The germline V gene encodes CDR1 SGDLS and CDR2 YYNGEE. CDR3 nucleotides: TGTGCCAGCAGCGTAGTTGGGTCCGGGACAGGGAACAATGAGCAGTTCTTC. Translating gives CASSVVGSGTGNNEQFF.

The J gene is TRBJ2-4, the V gene TRBV5-6, with TRBD2 as a possible D gene (5 bases). Germline V gene lookup returns CDR1 SGHDT and CDR2 YYEEEE. The CDR3 runs to 14 residues. The V end lost 0 bases, the J end lost 5 bases, and 9 bases lay between the germline ends. The CDR3 DNA reads as TGTGCCAGCAGCTTGGCCGGGGATCAAAACATTCAGTACTTC. As protein: CASSLAGDQNIQYF.

This chain joins TRBV5-1 and TRBJ2-5, with 7 positions matching TRBD1. CDR3 length: 15 amino acids. V dropped 1 base and J dropped 5; count of bases not matched to a gene: 8. Germline CDR1 SGHRS, CDR2 YFSETQ. CDR3 in amino acids: CASSLIGGERETQYF. The CDR3, as DNA: TGCGCCAGCAGCTTGATAGGGGGCGAGAGGGAGACCCAGTACTTC.

The chain employs TRBV7-8 and TRBJ2-3, with D possibly TRBD2 on 5 matching bases. V shed 5 bases and J shed 2 bases, with 14 bases lying between them. CDR3 length: 15 residues. CDR1 and CDR2 (germline): SGHVS, FQNEAQ. The CDR3 nucleotides are TGTGCCAGCAGCAACCGAGGGATTTCCACAGATACGCAGTATTTT. This translates into CASSNRGISTDTQYF.

This chain uses TRBV6-6 with TRBJ2-1; D is ambiguous. This CDR3 is built from 12 residues. The germline V and J ends were trimmed by 1 base and 8 bases, with 6 bases remaining between them. The germline CDR1 and CDR2 sequences are MNHNY and SVGAGI (reference sequence). CDR3 residues: CASSYWADEQFF. CDR3 nucleotides: TGTGCCAGCAGTTACTGGGCTGATGAGCAGTTCTTC.

The chain joins TRBV7-3 to TRBJ2-1, with 7 bases identical to TRBD2. CDR1 and CDR2 (germline): SGHTA, FQGTGA. The CDR3 has 14 amino acids. V shed 7 bases and J 2 bases; nucleotides not matched to a gene: 5. CDR3 in amino acids: CASTKAGPYNEQFF. CDR3 DNA: TGTGCCAGCACCAAAGCGGGACCCTACAATGAGCAGTTCTTC.

The rearrangement uses TRBV5-4 and TRBJ2-1, with 10 bases matching TRBD1. Germline V lookup: CDR1 SGHNT, CDR2 YYREEE (reference sequence). The length of the CDR3 is 15 residues. V shed 5 bases, J shed 7 bases, and the junction held 9 bases outside the gene matches. The CDR3 loop reads CASSKLGGQGNEQFF. CDR3 DNA sequence: TGTGCCAGCAGTAAACTGGGGGGACAGGGGAATGAGCAGTTCTTC.

J is TRBJ2-1 and V is TRBV6-5, with a possible D match to TRBD2 (5 bases). V was cut by 5 bases and J by 10 bases, with 15 bases left in between. This CDR3 is 13 amino acids long. Germline V gene data show CDR1 as MNHEY and CDR2 as SVGAGI. The CDR3 is CASSPSGVSEQFF. DNA of the CDR3: TGTGCCAGCAGTCCCAGCGGAGTTTCAGAGCAGTTCTTC.

This rearrangement joins TRBV19 to TRBJ2-5, with a tentative D call TRBD1 (6 bases). Deletions cut 7 bases from V and 1 base from J, with 13 bases between. CDR1 is LNHDA and CDR2 is SQIVND in the germline V gene (reference sequence). This CDR3 has 14 residues. CDR3 DNA: TGTGCCAGTAAGGGAACAGGGTTCCAAGAGACCCAGTACTTC. Its translation: CASKGTGFQETQYF.

The CDR3 nucleotides are TGTGCCAGCAGCGTCTCAGGGTTAGGGGACACTGAAGCTTTCTTT. As protein: CASSVSGLGDTEAFF. The V and J genes are TRBV9 and TRBJ1-1; D is perhaps TRBD1 (5 bases). The CDR3 consists of 15 residues. Germline CDR1 SGDLS, CDR2 YYNGEE. V was pared by 2 bases and J by 3 bases, with 14 bases between.

The rearrangement uses TRBV2 and TRBJ2-5; 9 bases map to TRBD2. CDR1 SNHLY and CDR2 FYNNEI come from the germline V gene. V shed 6 bases and J 4 bases; nucleotides not matched to a gene: 12. CDR3 size: 16 residues. The CDR3 protein is CASRGGGGGAAETQYF. CDR3 sequence (DNA): TGTGCCAGCAGAGGGGGCGGGGGGGGAGCGGCAGAGACCCAGTACTTC.

The rearrangement joins TRBV5-1 to TRBJ2-2; TRBD2 might be the D (5 bases). V was cut by 0 bases and J by 3 bases, with 9 bases left in between. This CDR3 has 15 residues. Germline CDR1 SGHRS, CDR2 YFSETQ. The CDR3 region is CASSLGGKDTGELFF. In nucleotides, the CDR3 is TGCGCCAGCAGCTTGGGAGGGAAAGACACCGGGGAGCTGTTTTTT.